A single sample gave rise to the 19 T cell receptor beta chains below, sequenced in a study of T cell repertoires in cytomegalovirus infection. TCRdb re-called the reads with MiXCR, one entry per CDR3 protein. The sample includes roughly 300,000 distinct CDR3 sequences, over 7.5% seen only once; the top ten take about 3.9%. Sequencing was done on a sample of PBMCs. These receptors originate from a human donor in good health (CMV status not recorded). Some clones in this sample may be carry-over from other donors' samples.

In this sample, this clonotype turned up a few times. This chain uses TRBV28 with TRBJ2-1, with 10 positions matching TRBD2. The CDR3 spans 15 residues. CDR1 is MDHEN, CDR2 SYDVKM, per germline. V was pared by 6 bases and J by 4 bases, with 6 bases of the junction left unmatched. Here the CDR3 reads CASRGTSGAYNEQFF. The CDR3 bases are TGTGCCAGCAGGGGAACTAGCGGGGCTTACAATGAGCAGTTCTTC.

There are a few counts of this clonotype. The rearrangement links TRBV4-2 to TRBJ1-1; maybe TRBD1 (5 bases). CDR3 size: 15 residues. Looked up from germline, CDR1 is LGHNA and CDR2 is YNFKEQ. V lost 0 bases, J lost 4 bases, and 12 bases lay in between. The CDR3 DNA sequence: TGTGCCAGCAGCCAAGATACAGGTTTCAGCACTGAAGCTTTCTTT. Protein product: CASSQDTGFSTEAFF.

V usage is TRBV7-9 and J usage is TRBJ2-5; 12 bases are a match to TRBD2. CDR1 SEHNR and CDR2 FQNEAQ come from the germline V gene (reference sequence). Trimming took 6 bases from V and 2 from J; bases not matched to a gene: 25. The CDR3 covers 22 residues. CDR3 nucleotide sequence: TGTGCCAGCAGTTTGACCCGACTCCCGGGACTAGCGGGCCCGGCTACTCAAGAGACCCAGTACTTC. Amino acid sequence: CASSLTRLPGLAGPATQETQYF. The full variable domain, its missing parts supplied by reference TRBV7-9 and TRBJ2-5, is DTGVSQNPRHKITKRGQNVTFRCDPISEHNRLYWYRQTLGQGPEFLTYFQNEAQLEKSRLLSDRFSAERPKGSFSTLEIQRTEQGDSAMYLCASSLTRLPGLAGPATQETQYFGPGTRLLVL.

This clonotype was seen more than once but under ten times. The rearrangement uses TRBV6-5 and TRBJ2-3, with a possible D match to TRBD1 (5 bases). CDR1 and CDR2 (germline): MNHEY, SVGAGI. Trimming cost V 0 bases and J 12 bases, with 16 bases left between them. The CDR3 is 14 amino acids. The CDR3 DNA sequence: TGTGCCAGCAGTTACTCGAAGAAAGGGGCCAGACAGTATTTT. It specifies CASSYSKKGARQYF.

This clonotype turned up a few times. The V and J genes are TRBV7-9 and TRBJ1-1; weak D call: TRBD1 (5 bases). Trimming removed 6 bases at V and 5 bases at J, with 16 bases between. The CDR3 loop spans 14 amino acids. The V gene's germline CDR1 is SEHNR and CDR2 FQNEAQ (reference sequence). The CDR3 loop is CASSSSLGGTEAFF. The CDR3, as DNA: TGTGCCAGCAGTTCATCACTGGGGGGGACTGAAGCTTTCTTT.

This clonotype came up many times. This chain joins TRBV4-3 and TRBJ1-4; tentatively, D is TRBD1 (5 bases). This CDR3 contains 16 residues. Germline V lookup: CDR1 LGHNA, CDR2 YSLEER. The V end was cut by 5 bases, the J end by 3 bases, with 16 bases between. The DNA for the CDR3 is TGCGCCAGCAGCAGTGGTCCCCAGGGTTCTAATGAAAAACTGTTTTTT. As protein: CASSSGPQGSNEKLFF.

This clonotype was counted many times. V and J are TRBV7-8 and TRBJ1-1; no definite D call. This CDR3 has 14 amino acids. Trimming pared 3 bases from V and 2 bases from J, leaving 10 bases between. Germline V gene data show CDR1 as SGHVS and CDR2 as FQNEAQ. CDR3 sequence reads: CASSFQTGNTEAFF. The CDR3 DNA reads as TGTGCCAGCAGCTTCCAGACGGGTAACACTGAAGCTTTCTTT.

This chain links TRBV6-6 with TRBJ1-5, with D possibly being TRBD1 (5 bases). Germline values: CDR1 MNHNY, CDR2 SVGAGI (reference sequence). The CDR3 spans 17 residues. Trimming shortened V by 1 base and J by 0 bases, and 13 bases separated the two germline ends. CDR3 region: CASSYLGAGYSNQPQHF. CDR3 DNA: TGTGCCAGCAGTTACTTAGGGGCGGGGTATAGCAATCAGCCCCAGCATTTT.

This clonotype was counted between two and nine times. The genes are TRBV7-2 and TRBJ1-1, with D possibly TRBD1 on 6 matching bases. V shed 1 base and J shed 4 bases, with 13 bases lying between them. There are 15 residues in the CDR3. CDR1 and CDR2 (germline): SGHTA, FQGNSA. The CDR3 nucleotides are TGTGCCAGCAGCTTAGGGGGGGCACGGGGCACTGAAGCTTTCTTT. Translated: CASSLGGARGTEAFF. Variable domain in full (rest from reference TRBV7-2 and TRBJ1-1): GAGVSQSPSNKVTEKGKDVELRCDPISGHTALYWYRQSLGQGLEFLIYFQGNSAPDKSGLPSDRFSAERTGGSVSTLTIQRTQQEDSAVYLCASSLGGARGTEAFFGQGTRLTVV.

This clonotype was picked up a small number of times. The rearrangement uses TRBV12-5 and TRBJ2-1, with TRBD1 identical over 9 bases. V was clipped by 1 base and J by 4 bases; unmatched bases: 11. CDR1 and CDR2 (germline): LGHNT, FRNRAP. This CDR3 has 18 amino acids. This CDR3 reads CASGLADPGQGTYNEQFF. The CDR3 nucleotides read TGTGCTAGTGGTTTGGCGGACCCGGGACAGGGAACTTACAATGAGCAGTTCTTC.

The V and J genes are TRBV4-1 and TRBJ2-1; possible D gene TRBD2, 6 bases. The CDR3 has 17 amino acids. Looked up from germline, CDR1 is MGHRA and CDR2 is YSYEKL. V was shortened by 0 bases and J by 2 bases, with 14 bases between the two germline ends. The CDR3 region is CASSQDLPGEAYNEQFF. Written as DNA, the CDR3 is TGCGCCAGCAGCCAAGATCTTCCGGGAGAAGCCTACAATGAGCAGTTCTTC.

The rearrangement joins TRBV28 to TRBJ2-1; possibly TRBD1 or TRBD2 for D (5 bases each). The CDR3 runs 16 residues. Germline V lookup: CDR1 MDHEN, CDR2 SYDVKM. The V gene lost 6 bases and the J gene lost 4 bases, with 19 bases spanning the gap. CDR3 amino acids: CASRAGTVDRYNEQFF. The CDR3 nucleotides are TGTGCCAGCAGGGCAGGGACGGTAGACCGATACAATGAGCAGTTCTTC.

The chain is built from TRBV7-9 and TRBJ2-3, with D unresolved. Germline V gives CDR1 SEHNR, CDR2 FQNEAQ (reference sequence). This CDR3 is 15 amino acids long. Deletions cut 5 bases from V and 0 bases from J, with 12 bases between. The chain's CDR3 is CASSPWAPSTDTQYF. Here the CDR3 DNA reads TGTGCCAGCAGCCCCTGGGCCCCTAGCACAGATACGCAGTATTTT.

This clonotype showed up just a few times. The chain has TRBV19 and TRBJ2-1; the match to TRBD2 covers 11 bases. Germline CDR1 reads LNHDA; CDR2 reads SQIVND (reference sequence). The junction had 9 bases not matched to a gene; V was cut back by 4 bases and J by 7 bases. The CDR3 has 16 residues. CDR3 sequence reads: CASSTILAGVGNEQFF. The CDR3 DNA is TGTGCCAGTAGTACGATACTAGCGGGAGTTGGTAATGAGCAGTTCTTC.

The rearrangement joins TRBV7-9 to TRBJ2-4; possible D gene TRBD1, 5 bases. V lost 8 bases, J lost 9 bases, and 14 bases lay in between. The CDR3 loop spans 12 amino acids. Germline values: CDR1 SEHNR, CDR2 FQNEAQ (reference sequence). The CDR3 sequence: CASLGVRGIQYF. CDR3 in DNA: TGTGCCAGCTTAGGGGTCCGTGGCATTCAGTACTTC.

This clonotype appeared many times. The CDR3 nucleotides are TGTGCCAGCAGCTTAGCGGGACTGGGGGGAGGAGAGACCCAGTACTTC. It translates to CASSLAGLGGGETQYF. The V gene is TRBV7-2, the J gene TRBJ2-5; D might be TRBD2 (6 bases). Germline V CDR1 and CDR2: SGHTA, FQGNSA. The V end was cut by 0 bases, the J end by 4 bases, with 15 bases between. This CDR3 is built from 16 residues.

Only a few counts were recorded for this clonotype. This sequence joins TRBV6-5 and TRBJ2-5; 13 nucleotides align to TRBD2. In germline, CDR1 is MNHEY, CDR2 SVGAGI. CDR3 length: 14 residues. The junction had 8 bases not matched to a gene; V was cut back by 7 bases and J by 9 bases. The CDR3 here is CASTGLAGAGAQYF. CDR3 coding DNA: TGTGCCAGCACCGGACTAGCGGGGGCGGGGGCCCAGTACTTC.

This clonotype was seen more than once but under ten times. The chain uses TRBV19 and TRBJ1-5, with TRBD1 matching 8 bases. The CDR3 loop spans 17 amino acids. With 6 bases clipped from V and 0 bases from J, the junction kept 10 bases outside the gene matches. CDR1 is LNHDA and CDR2 is SQIVND in the germline V gene (reference sequence). CDR3 DNA: TGTGCCAGTAGGGGGACAGGATCGGTGTATAGCAATCAGCCCCAGCATTTT. It encodes CASRGTGSVYSNQPQHF.

This clonotype was seen repeatedly, ten times or more. This chain uses TRBV20-1 with TRBJ2-5; 13 positions agree with TRBD2. In germline, CDR1 is DFQATT, CDR2 SNEGSKA (reference sequence). Trimming cost V 5 bases and J 5 bases; bases outside gene matches: 8. CDR3 size: 15 residues. The CDR3 reads CSAWTTSGRLETQYF. The CDR3 DNA is TGCAGTGCTTGGACGACTAGCGGGAGGCTGGAGACCCAGTACTTC.